This T cell receptor (beta chain) originates from a study of cytomegalovirus exposure and HLA in healthy donors. Overall study: HLA-typed donors were the source of approximately 80 million unique TCRs, which an early data release held. Out of about 360 genotyped donors, about 81% belonged to the Caucasian-associated ancestry cluster. Study-wide points: Using a false discovery rate of 0.05, a later analysis showed that fewer than 20,000 TCR beta sequences were associated with HLA alleles. A later analysis showed that HLA-associated TCR beta chains had undergone more clonal expansion than equally common others.

The length of the CDR3 is 15 residues. Germline CDR1 ENHRY, CDR2 SYGVKD. V was pared by 0 bases and J by 8 bases, with 13 bases between. About this clone itself: Antigen unknown.

The PCR used 60 Vbeta and 13 Jbeta primers. The protocol was immunoSEQ multiplex PCR, while the TCRdb copy is restricted to in-frame clones and leaves out a portion. Its listing shows 110,000 to 150,000 clones. This TCR derives from a male donor in good health and CMV-seronegative. Sequenced sample: PBMCs. The V call is TRBV10-3, the J call TRBJ2-2; D gene ambiguous. CDR3 nucleotide sequence: TGTGCCATCAGTGAGTCCTTGGCACCCCCAGGGGAGCTGTTTTTT. It codes for CAISESLAPPGELFF.